These T cell receptor beta chains were read from a single sample in a study of blood T cells in healthy people across ages. TCRdb independently ran MiXCR on the 5' RACE reads; one entry per CDR3 protein. The data show more than 800,000 distinct CDR3 sequences, with under 35% seen just once and around 16% held by the top ten. Sequenced: blood. All receptors come from a woman of 80 years or more in good health. CDR3s include the opening cysteine and the closing phenylalanine or tryptophan. The order of the fields is CDR3 protein, CDR3 DNA, clone size, J gene, V gene, D gene. D genes are given only for firm matches. Not every row has a clone size; where given, it reads once, few, many or a size class.

CDR3 protein: CATCWGQGARGYGYTF
CDR3 DNA: TGTGCCACCTGTTGGGGACAGGGGGCTCGGGGCTATGGCTACACCTTC
clone size: once
J gene: TRBJ1-2
V gene: TRBV19
D gene: TRBD1

CDR3 protein: CASSSGTGVVNEQFF
CDR3 DNA: TGTGCCAGCAGCTCCGGGACAGGGGTGGTCAATGAGCAGTTCTTC
clone size: many
J gene: TRBJ2-1
V gene: TRBV7-9
D gene: TRBD1

CDR3 protein: CASSFPGPYYGYTF
CDR3 DNA: TGTGCCAGCAGCTTTCCGGGGCCCTACTATGGCTACACCTTC
clone size: many
J gene: TRBJ1-2
V gene: TRBV5-6
D gene: .

CDR3 protein: CASSFWDRGYSGANVPTF
CDR3 DNA: TGCGCCAGCAGCTTTTGGGACAGGGGGTACTCTGGGGCCAACGTCCCGACTTTC
clone size: few
J gene: TRBJ2-6
V gene: TRBV5-1
D gene: TRBD1

CDR3 protein: CASTGTEYGYTF
CDR3 DNA: TGTGCCAGCACCGGGACAGAATATGGCTACACCTTC
clone size: once
J gene: TRBJ1-2
V gene: TRBV6-2/TRBV6-3
D gene: TRBD1

CDR3 protein: CSARDPGRAPEKLFF
CDR3 DNA: TGCAGTGCTAGAGATCCGGGCAGGGCCCCTGAAAAACTGTTTTTT
clone size: few
J gene: TRBJ1-4
V gene: TRBV20-1
D gene: .

CDR3 protein: CASSVSGNEQFF
CDR3 DNA: TGTGCCAGCTCAGTCTCCGGCAATGAGCAGTTCTTC
clone size: many
J gene: TRBJ2-1
V gene: TRBV18
D gene: .

CDR3 protein: CASSLSDRSYGYTF
CDR3 DNA: TGTGCCAGCAGTTTAAGTGACAGGAGCTATGGCTACACCTTC
clone size: .
J gene: TRBJ1-2
V gene: TRBV12-3/TRBV12-4
D gene: .

CDR3 protein: CASSQGMAGGEIFNQPQHF
CDR3 DNA: TGTGCCAGCAGCCAAGGAATGGCAGGGGGCGAGATCTTCAATCAGCCCCAGCATTTT
clone size: many
J gene: TRBJ1-5
V gene: TRBV3-1
D gene: TRBD1

CDR3 protein: CSHSGLENTGELFF
CDR3 DNA: TGCAGCCACTCGGGACTAGAGAACACCGGGGAGCTGTTTTTT
clone size: many
J gene: TRBJ2-2
V gene: TRBV29-1
D gene: TRBD2

CDR3 protein: CASSPIMSYEQFF
CDR3 DNA: TGTGCCAGCAGCCCCATTATGAGCTATGAGCAGTTCTTC
clone size: many
J gene: TRBJ2-1
V gene: TRBV27
D gene: .

CDR3 protein: CSARDRGGPYGYTF
CDR3 DNA: TGCAGTGCTAGAGATCGTGGCGGACCTTATGGCTACACCTTC
clone size: few
J gene: TRBJ1-2
V gene: TRBV20-1
D gene: .

CDR3 protein: CASSDRGRSRQETQYF
CDR3 DNA: TGTGCCAGCAGTGACAGGGGGCGAAGTAGGCAAGAGACCCAGTACTTC
clone size: many
J gene: TRBJ2-5
V gene: TRBV27
D gene: TRBD1

CDR3 protein: CASSSGQGISEQFF
CDR3 DNA: TGTGCCAGCAGTTCGGGACAGGGCATTTCTGAGCAGTTCTTC
clone size: many
J gene: TRBJ2-1
V gene: TRBV12-3/TRBV12-4
D gene: TRBD1

CDR3 protein: CASILSGTGVYNEQFF
CDR3 DNA: TGTGCCAGCATCCTCAGCGGGACAGGGGTGTACAATGAGCAGTTCTTC
clone size: few
J gene: TRBJ2-1
V gene: TRBV21-1
D gene: .

CDR3 protein: CRAREGTSIQYF
CDR3 DNA: TGCAGGGCTAGAGAAGGGACGAGCATTCAGTACTTC
clone size: .
J gene: TRBJ2-4
V gene: TRBV20-1
D gene: .

CDR3 protein: CSAEGLLDTQYF
CDR3 DNA: TGCAGCGCAGAGGGGCTCCTAGATACGCAGTATTTT
clone size: many
J gene: TRBJ2-3
V gene: TRBV29-1
D gene: .

CDR3 protein: CASSHAGTGVEKLFF
CDR3 DNA: TGTGCCAGCAGCCACGCCGGGACAGGGGTTGAAAAACTGTTTTTT
clone size: .
J gene: TRBJ1-4
V gene: TRBV4-2
D gene: TRBD1

CDR3 protein: CASRSGTYNSPLHF
CDR3 DNA: TGTGCCAGCAGGTCCGGGACTTATAATTCACCCCTCCACTTT
clone size: many
J gene: TRBJ1-6
V gene: TRBV12-3/TRBV12-4
D gene: .

CDR3 protein: CASSWRQGTEGTQYF
CDR3 DNA: TGTGCCAGCAGCTGGCGACAGGGTACGGAGGGAACCCAGTACTTC
clone size: .
J gene: TRBJ2-5
V gene: TRBV13
D gene: .

CDR3 protein: CASSLSYGGPGDYTF
CDR3 DNA: TGTGCCAGCAGTTTATCGTACGGGGGGCCCGGTGACTACACCTTC
clone size: .
J gene: TRBJ1-2
V gene: TRBV12-3/TRBV12-4
D gene: .

CDR3 protein: CASSLARLGKGGEQFF
CDR3 DNA: TGTGCCAGCAGTTTAGCCCGACTAGGGAAAGGCGGTGAGCAGTTCTTC
clone size: many
J gene: TRBJ2-1
V gene: TRBV12-3/TRBV12-4
D gene: .

CDR3 protein: CASSEGGSGNQPQHF
CDR3 DNA: TGTGCCAGCAGTGAGGGGGGGTCGGGCAATCAGCCCCAGCATTTT
clone size: .
J gene: TRBJ1-5
V gene: TRBV6-1
D gene: .

CDR3 protein: CASSEDPRGGYGYTF
CDR3 DNA: TGTGCCAGCAGTGAAGACCCCAGGGGGGGCTATGGCTACACCTTC
clone size: few
J gene: TRBJ1-2
V gene: TRBV6-1
D gene: TRBD1

CDR3 protein: CASSRDYGRGDEQFF
CDR3 DNA: TGTGCCAGCAGTCGCGACTACGGCCGGGGGGATGAGCAGTTCTTC
clone size: many
J gene: TRBJ2-1
V gene: TRBV6-6
D gene: TRBD2

CDR3 protein: CSASTGGYNGYTF
CDR3 DNA: TGCAGTGCTTCTACAGGGGGCTACAATGGCTACACCTTC
clone size: .
J gene: TRBJ1-2
V gene: TRBV20-1
D gene: TRBD1

CDR3 protein: CASSQGSGNTIYF
CDR3 DNA: TGCGCCAGCAGCCAGGGCTCTGGAAACACCATATATTTT
clone size: few
J gene: TRBJ1-3
V gene: TRBV5-1
D gene: .

CDR3 protein: CASIWTGLGANVLTF
CDR3 DNA: TGTGCCAGCATTTGGACAGGTCTTGGGGCCAACGTCCTGACTTTC
clone size: many
J gene: TRBJ2-6
V gene: TRBV12-3/TRBV12-4
D gene: TRBD1

CDR3 protein: CASSLGGTTKETQYF
CDR3 DNA: TGTGCCAGCAGCTTGGGCGGGACTACCAAAGAGACCCAGTACTTC
clone size: .
J gene: TRBJ2-5
V gene: TRBV11-1
D gene: TRBD2

CDR3 protein: CASRVGATEAFF
CDR3 DNA: TGTGCCAGCAGGGTCGGGGCGACTGAAGCTTTCTTT
clone size: few
J gene: TRBJ1-1
V gene: TRBV6-2/TRBV6-3
D gene: .

CDR3 protein: CASREASRGYTF
CDR3 DNA: TGTGCCAGCAGGGAGGCATCGCGAGGCTACACCTTC
clone size: many
J gene: TRBJ1-2
V gene: TRBV2
D gene: .

CDR3 protein: CASSLSSGPRGDEQYF
CDR3 DNA: TGTGCCAGCAGCTTATCTTCCGGGCCAAGAGGAGACGAGCAGTACTTC
clone size: many
J gene: TRBJ2-7
V gene: TRBV7-2
D gene: .

CDR3 protein: CASSSFMAGFTEAFF
CDR3 DNA: TGTGCCAGCAGTTCCTTCATGGCTGGGTTCACTGAAGCTTTCTTT
clone size: .
J gene: TRBJ1-1
V gene: TRBV27
D gene: .

CDR3 protein: CASSQAVIGGRSAFF
CDR3 DNA: TGTGCCAGCAGCCAAGCAGTAATTGGCGGGCGTTCCGCGTTCTTC
clone size: few
J gene: TRBJ2-1
V gene: TRBV4-2
D gene: .

CDR3 protein: CASSCLGADTEAFF
CDR3 DNA: TGTGCCAGCAGCTGTCTCGGGGCGGACACTGAAGCTTTCTTT
clone size: .
J gene: TRBJ1-1
V gene: TRBV7-9
D gene: .

CDR3 protein: CASSFDPGGRDHYGYTF
CDR3 DNA: TGTGCCAGCAGCTTCGATCCGGGGGGCCGCGACCACTATGGCTACACCTTC
clone size: many
J gene: TRBJ1-2
V gene: TRBV7-2
D gene: .

CDR3 protein: CASRPNNPDTQYF
CDR3 DNA: TGTGCCAGCAGGCCCAACAACCCAGATACGCAGTATTTT
clone size: many
J gene: TRBJ2-3
V gene: TRBV7-8
D gene: .

CDR3 protein: CASSDDRTTQYF
CDR3 DNA: TGTGCCAGCAGCGATGACAGGACGACCCAGTACTTC
clone size: many
J gene: TRBJ2-5
V gene: TRBV5-4
D gene: .

CDR3 protein: CASSKGLTAEAFF
CDR3 DNA: TGTGCCAGCAGCAAAGGGTTGACAGCCGAAGCTTTCTTT
clone size: .
J gene: TRBJ1-1
V gene: TRBV21-1
D gene: .

CDR3 protein: CASSLGGIPFGYTF
CDR3 DNA: TGTGCCAGCAGTTTAGGCGGCATCCCTTTTGGCTACACCTTC
clone size: .
J gene: TRBJ1-2
V gene: TRBV12-3/TRBV12-4
D gene: .

CDR3 protein: CASSPMPYMSSNQPQHF
CDR3 DNA: TGTGCCAGTAGTCCAATGCCTTACATGTCTAGCAATCAGCCCCAGCATTTT
clone size: few
J gene: TRBJ1-5
V gene: TRBV19
D gene: .

CDR3 protein: CATRGQALTGELFF
CDR3 DNA: TGTGCCACCAGGGGACAGGCCCTCACCGGGGAGCTGTTTTTT
clone size: few
J gene: TRBJ2-2
V gene: TRBV24-1
D gene: TRBD1

CDR3 protein: CSGGNYEQYF
CDR3 DNA: TGCAGCGGTGGGAACTACGAGCAGTACTTC
clone size: .
J gene: TRBJ2-7
V gene: TRBV29-1
D gene: .

CDR3 protein: CASSIGTVAKNIQYF
CDR3 DNA: TGTGCCAGCAGCATTGGGACAGTAGCCAAAAACATTCAGTACTTC
clone size: many
J gene: TRBJ2-4
V gene: TRBV7-2
D gene: TRBD1

CDR3 protein: CASSPGTVGRKTEAFF
CDR3 DNA: TGTGCCAGCAGCCCTGGGACAGTCGGAAGAAAGACTGAAGCTTTCTTT
clone size: .
J gene: TRBJ1-1
V gene: TRBV11-3
D gene: TRBD1

CDR3 protein: CASQSGGRGRAAQYF
CDR3 DNA: TGTGCCAGCCAGTCCGGGGGTAGGGGGCGCGCGGCTCAGTACTTC
clone size: .
J gene: TRBJ2-4
V gene: TRBV28
D gene: .

CDR3 protein: CSASVRGNYGYTF
CDR3 DNA: TGCAGTGCTAGTGTTAGGGGGAACTATGGCTACACCTTC
clone size: .
J gene: TRBJ1-2
V gene: TRBV20-1
D gene: .

CDR3 protein: CATSDGGLASANEQFF
CDR3 DNA: TGTGCCACCAGTGATGGGGGACTAGCGTCGGCGAATGAGCAGTTCTTC
clone size: many
J gene: TRBJ2-1
V gene: TRBV24-1
D gene: TRBD2

CDR3 protein: CASRTGRGDYGYTF
CDR3 DNA: TGTGCCAGTAGAACCGGTAGGGGAGACTATGGCTACACCTTC
clone size: few
J gene: TRBJ1-2
V gene: TRBV19
D gene: .

CDR3 protein: CASSLVSGGDQPQHF
CDR3 DNA: TGTGCCAGCAGTTTGGTTTCAGGGGGCGATCAGCCCCAGCATTTT
clone size: .
J gene: TRBJ1-5
V gene: TRBV28
D gene: TRBD1

CDR3 protein: CASSLAGGRGLGLGTEAFF
CDR3 DNA: TGTGCCAGCAGCTTAGCGGGGGGGAGGGGGCTAGGATTAGGCACTGAAGCTTTCTTT
clone size: few
J gene: TRBJ1-1
V gene: TRBV7-2
D gene: TRBD1